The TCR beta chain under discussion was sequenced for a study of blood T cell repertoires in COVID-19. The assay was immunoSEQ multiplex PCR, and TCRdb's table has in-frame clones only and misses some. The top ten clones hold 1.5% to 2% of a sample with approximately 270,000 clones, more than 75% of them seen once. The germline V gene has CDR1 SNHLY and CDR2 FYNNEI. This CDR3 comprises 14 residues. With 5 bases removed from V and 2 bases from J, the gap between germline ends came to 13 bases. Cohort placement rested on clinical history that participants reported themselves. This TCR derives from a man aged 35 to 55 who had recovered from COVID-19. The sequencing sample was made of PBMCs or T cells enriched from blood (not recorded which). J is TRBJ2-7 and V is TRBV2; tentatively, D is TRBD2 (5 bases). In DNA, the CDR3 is TGTGCCAGCAGTAGTCAGGAGCGGCCCTACGAGCAGTACTTC. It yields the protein CASSSQERPYEQYF.